The T cell receptor beta chain under discussion was sequenced for a study of T cell responses to AZD1222 COVID-19 vaccine. Study-level findings and limits: Spike-specific TCR breadth and depth rose after two AZD1222 doses. A mostly white British donor set with more females was recruited, and clonal diversity was possibly underestimated. Spike regions recognized by vaccine-associated CD4 TCRs spanned the protein, led by 160-218 and 743-854.

Turning to this clone: Its matching antigen is unknown.

Using immunoSEQ multiplex PCR, the repertoire was profiled, and TCRdb retains in-frame clones only, with some absent. The profile shows more than 150,000 clones, over 80% of them singletons. The CDR3 loop spans 14 amino acids. Germline-derived CDR1 and CDR2 are MNHEY and SVGAGI. V gave up 0 bases and J gave up 2 bases, with 7 bases separating them. The sequence was collected from an adult in good health. Sequenced material: peripheral blood, taken on day 0 of AZD1222 vaccination. The V and J genes are TRBV6-5 and TRBJ1-2; D not certain. The CDR3 nucleotides are TGTGCCAGCAGTTACTCGATTCCCAACTATGGCTACACCTTC. This translates into CASSYSIPNYGYTF.